This TCR beta chain was observed in a study of OX40 agonist ivuxolimab in advanced cancers. As for the study in general: Patients received ivuxolimab, an agonistic anti-OX40 (CD134) antibody. Treatment received earlier with anti-PD-1, anti-PD-L1 or anti-CTLA-4 agents was allowed, and approximately 44% had some.

Assay used: immunoSEQ multiplex PCR; TCRdb lists only in-frame clones, some missing. The repertoire includes 85,000 to 130,000 clones, less than 95% of them detected once, and more than 0.25% sits in the top ten. The sequenced sample was CD4+ or CD8+ T cells sorted from blood, obtained in a trial of the OX40 agonist ivuxolimab. The origin of this receptor is an adult with an advanced solid tumor such as melanoma, head and neck, liver or kidney cancer.

The CDR3 protein is CASSLRWAGGALGEQFF. The DNA for the CDR3 is TGTGCCAGCAGCTTAAGATGGGCAGGGGGTGCTTTGGGAGAGCAGTTCTTC. The chain is built from TRBV5-6 and TRBJ2-1, with 7 bases identical to TRBD1. V lost 2 bases, J lost 10 bases, and 18 bases stayed unmatched. The CDR3 has 17 amino acids. Per germline, CDR1 SGHDT and CDR2 YYEEEE. The full variable domain, completed using reference TRBV5-6 and TRBJ2-1, is DAGVTQSPTHLIKTRGQQVTLRCSPKSGHDTVSWYQQALGQGPQFIFQYYEEEERQRGNFPDRFSGHQFPNYSSELNVNALLLGDSALYLCASSLRWAGGALGEQFFGPGTRLTVL.